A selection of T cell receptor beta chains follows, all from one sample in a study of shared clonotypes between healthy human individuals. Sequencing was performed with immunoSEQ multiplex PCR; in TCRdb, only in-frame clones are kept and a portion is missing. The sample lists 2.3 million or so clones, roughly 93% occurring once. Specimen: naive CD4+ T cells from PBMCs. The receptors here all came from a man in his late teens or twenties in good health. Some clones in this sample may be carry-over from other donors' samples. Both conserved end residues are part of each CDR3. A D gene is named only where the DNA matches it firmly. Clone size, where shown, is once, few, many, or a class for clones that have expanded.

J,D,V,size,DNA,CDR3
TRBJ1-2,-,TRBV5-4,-,TGTGCCAGCAGCTTGGCAAGAGGGGCCGAGGGCTATGGCTACACCTTC,CASSLARGAEGYGYTF
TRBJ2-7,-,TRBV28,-,TGTGCCAGCAGTCTCCCGGGCAGGGTATTTGACGAGCAGTACTTC,CASSLPGRVFDEQYF
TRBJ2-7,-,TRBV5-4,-,TGTGCCAGCAGCTTGCCCGCCGATCCCTACGAGCAGTACTTC,CASSLPADPYEQYF
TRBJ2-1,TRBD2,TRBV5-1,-,TGCGCCAGCAGCTTTATCCCAAGCGGGAGGGTCAACAATGAGCAGTTCTTC,CASSFIPSGRVNNEQFF
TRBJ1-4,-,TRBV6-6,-,TGTGCCAGCAGTTGGGGGACACCGGTGCAGGAAAAACTGTTTTTT,CASSWGTPVQEKLFF
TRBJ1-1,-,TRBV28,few,TGTGCCAGCACCCCAACCGGGGGTAAGGGCACTGAAGCTTTCTTT,CASTPTGGKGTEAFF
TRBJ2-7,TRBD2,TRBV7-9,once,TGTGCCAGCAGCGCCGTAGCGGGAGGGTACGAGCAGTACTTC,CASSAVAGGYEQYF
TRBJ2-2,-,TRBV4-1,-,TGCGCCAGCAGCTTAACCCACAGGAACACCGGGGAGCTGTTTTTT,CASSLTHRNTGELFF
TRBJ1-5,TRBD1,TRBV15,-,TGTGCCACCAGCGGTCGACAGGGGGAAAGAGCAAATCAGCCCCAGCATTTT,CATSGRQGERANQPQHF
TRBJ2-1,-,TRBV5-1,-,TGCGCCAGCAGCTTGGGGGCCGGAAATGAGCAGTTCTTC,CASSLGAGNEQFF
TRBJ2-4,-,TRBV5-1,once,TGCGCCAGCAGCGAACGAGCGGCAGCCAAAAACATTCAGTACTTC,CASSERAAAKNIQYF
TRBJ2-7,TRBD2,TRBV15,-,TGTGCCACCAGCAGACCGGGGGGGGCAGCGGGAGATCGCGAGCAGTACTTC,CATSRPGGAAGDREQYF
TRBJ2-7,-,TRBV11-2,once,TGTGCCAGCAGTCCGGTGGTAGGGGAGCAGTACTTC,CASSPVVGEQYF
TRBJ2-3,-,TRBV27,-,TGTGCCAGCAGTTTGTTAGGTGATTCGGGGGCAGATACGCAGTATTTT,CASSLLGDSGADTQYF
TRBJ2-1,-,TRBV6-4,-,TGTGCCAGCAGTAGGGACTTCTCCTACAATGAGCAGTTCTTC,CASSRDFSYNEQFF
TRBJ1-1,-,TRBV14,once,TGTGCCAGCAGCCAGTCCAGGGGAAGTTCTGAAGCTTTCTTT,CASSQSRGSSEAFF
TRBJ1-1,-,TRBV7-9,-,TGTGCCAGCAGCGGCGGGCCTCAAGGGGCTGAAGCTTTCTTT,CASSGGPQGAEAFF
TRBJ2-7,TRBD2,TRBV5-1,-,TGCGCCAGCAGCGATCGGACTAGCGGGAGAGTGGACGAGCAGTACTTC,CASSDRTSGRVDEQYF
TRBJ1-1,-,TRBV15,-,TGTGCCACCAGCAGAGTAGGGGAAGCTTTCTTT,CATSRVGEAFF
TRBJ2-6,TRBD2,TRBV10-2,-,TGCGCCAGCAGTGACCCCCCGGGCGGACTAGCGGTCTCTGGGGCCAACGTCCTGACTTTC,CASSDPPGGLAVSGANVLTF
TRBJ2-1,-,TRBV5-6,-,TGTGCCAGCAGCTGGAGCAATGAGCAGTTCTTC,CASSWSNEQFF
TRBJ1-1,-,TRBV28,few,TGTGCCAGCAGTTTATTGCACACTGAAGCTTTCTTT,CASSLLHTEAFF
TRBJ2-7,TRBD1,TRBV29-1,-,TGCAGCGTTGGGGGTCCAGGACAGGGAGCCGAGCAGTACTTC,CSVGGPGQGAEQYF
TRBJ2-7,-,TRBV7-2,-,TGTGCCAGCAGCTTTTTAGTTGCTAACTACGAGCAGTACTTC,CASSFLVANYEQYF
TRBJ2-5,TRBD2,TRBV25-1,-,TGTGCCAGCAGTGACCGGGGACTAAGAAAAGAGACCCAGTACTTC,CASSDRGLRKETQYF
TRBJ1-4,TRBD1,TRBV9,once,TGTGCCAGCAGCGCAGACAGGGCTGGTAATGAAAAACTGTTTTTT,CASSADRAGNEKLFF
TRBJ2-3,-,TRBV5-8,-,TGTGCCAGCAGTTGGGGCCCTCCACCAGATACGCAGTATTTT,CASSWGPPPDTQYF
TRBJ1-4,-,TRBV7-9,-,TGTGCCAGCAGCCCAGACACGGGGAATGAAAAACTGTTTTTT,CASSPDTGNEKLFF
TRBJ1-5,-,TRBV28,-,TGTGCCAGCAGCCCGGACAGAGCCACATATCAGCCCCAGCATTTT,CASSPDRATYQPQHF
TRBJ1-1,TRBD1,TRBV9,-,TGTGCCAGCAGCGTAGGGGACAGGTCTCTCGAGGCTTTCTTT,CASSVGDRSLEAFF
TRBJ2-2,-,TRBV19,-,TGTGCCAGTAGTATAATACGGAAGAACACCGGGGAGCTGTTTTTT,CASSIIRKNTGELFF
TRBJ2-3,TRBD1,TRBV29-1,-,TGCAGCGTCAGGGGGCGTTTAGGAGATACGCAGTATTTT,CSVRGRLGDTQYF
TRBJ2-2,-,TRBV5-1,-,TGCGCCAGCAGCCGGCCGAGTCCCAACACCGGGGAGCTGTTTTTT,CASSRPSPNTGELFF